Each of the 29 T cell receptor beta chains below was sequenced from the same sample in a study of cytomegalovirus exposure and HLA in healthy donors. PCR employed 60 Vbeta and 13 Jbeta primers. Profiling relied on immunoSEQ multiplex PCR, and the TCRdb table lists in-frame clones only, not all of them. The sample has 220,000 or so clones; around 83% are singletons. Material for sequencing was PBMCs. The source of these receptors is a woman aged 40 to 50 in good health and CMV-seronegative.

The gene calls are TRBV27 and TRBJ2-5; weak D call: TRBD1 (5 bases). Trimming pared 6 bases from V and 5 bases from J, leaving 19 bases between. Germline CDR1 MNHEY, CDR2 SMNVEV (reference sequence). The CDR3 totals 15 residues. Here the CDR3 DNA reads TGTGCCAGCAGCGAAATCCGGACATTTAGGGAGACCCAGTACTTC. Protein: CASSEIRTFRETQYF.

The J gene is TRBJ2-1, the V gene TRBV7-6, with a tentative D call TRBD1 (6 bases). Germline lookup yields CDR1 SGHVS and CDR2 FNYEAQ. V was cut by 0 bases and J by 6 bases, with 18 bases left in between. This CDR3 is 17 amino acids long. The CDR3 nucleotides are TGTGCCAGCAGCTTAGCCGAGGGGGTTGTTCCATCCAATGAGCAGTTCTTC. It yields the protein CASSLAEGVVPSNEQFF.

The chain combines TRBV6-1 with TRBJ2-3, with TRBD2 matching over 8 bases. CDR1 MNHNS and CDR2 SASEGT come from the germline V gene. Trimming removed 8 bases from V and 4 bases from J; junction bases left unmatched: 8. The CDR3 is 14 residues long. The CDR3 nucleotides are TGTGCCAGCTCCTCGGGAGGGTGGGCAGATACGCAGTATTTT. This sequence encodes CASSSGGWADTQYF.

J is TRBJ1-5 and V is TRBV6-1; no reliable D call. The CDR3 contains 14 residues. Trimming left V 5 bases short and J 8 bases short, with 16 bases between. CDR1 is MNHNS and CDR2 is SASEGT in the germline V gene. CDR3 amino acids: CASSLTGFKEPQHF. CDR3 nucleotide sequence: TGTGCCAGCAGTCTGACGGGTTTTAAGGAGCCCCAGCATTTT.

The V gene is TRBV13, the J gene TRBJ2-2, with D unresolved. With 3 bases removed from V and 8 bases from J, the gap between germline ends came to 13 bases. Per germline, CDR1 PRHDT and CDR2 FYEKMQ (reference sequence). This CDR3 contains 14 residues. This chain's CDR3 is CASSFGFAFGELFF. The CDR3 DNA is TGTGCCAGCAGCTTTGGCTTTGCTTTTGGGGAGCTGTTTTTT. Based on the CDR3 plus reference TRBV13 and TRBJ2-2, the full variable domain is AAGVIQSPRHLIKEKRETATLKCYPIPRHDTVYWYQQGPGQDPQFLISFYEKMQSDKGSIPDRFSAQQFSDYHSELNMSSLELGDSALYFCASSFGFAFGELFFGEGSRLTVL.

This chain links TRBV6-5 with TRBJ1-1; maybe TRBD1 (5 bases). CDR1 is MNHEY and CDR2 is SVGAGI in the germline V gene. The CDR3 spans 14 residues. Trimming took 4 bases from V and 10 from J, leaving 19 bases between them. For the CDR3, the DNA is TGTGCCAGCAGTTCCCCCGGGACTCGGGTAGGAGCTTTCTTT. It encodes CASSSPGTRVGAFF.

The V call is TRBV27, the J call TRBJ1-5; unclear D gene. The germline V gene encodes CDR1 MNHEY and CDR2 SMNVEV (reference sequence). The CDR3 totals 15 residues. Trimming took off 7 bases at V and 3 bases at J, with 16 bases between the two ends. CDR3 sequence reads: CASKFRPGFNQPQHF. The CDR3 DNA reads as TGTGCCAGCAAGTTCAGACCGGGTTTCAATCAGCCCCAGCATTTT.

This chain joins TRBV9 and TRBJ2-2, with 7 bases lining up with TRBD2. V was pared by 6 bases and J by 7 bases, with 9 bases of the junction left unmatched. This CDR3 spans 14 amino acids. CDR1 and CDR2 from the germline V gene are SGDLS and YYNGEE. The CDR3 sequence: CASKGRERGGELFF. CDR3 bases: TGTGCCAGCAAGGGGCGGGAGAGGGGCGGGGAGCTGTTTTTT.

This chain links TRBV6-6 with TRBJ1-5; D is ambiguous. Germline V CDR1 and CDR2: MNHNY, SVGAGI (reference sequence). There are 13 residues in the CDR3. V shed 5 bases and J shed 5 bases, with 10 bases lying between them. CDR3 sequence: CASSKQKYQPQHF. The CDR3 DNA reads TGTGCCAGCAGTAAACAGAAGTATCAGCCCCAGCATTTT.

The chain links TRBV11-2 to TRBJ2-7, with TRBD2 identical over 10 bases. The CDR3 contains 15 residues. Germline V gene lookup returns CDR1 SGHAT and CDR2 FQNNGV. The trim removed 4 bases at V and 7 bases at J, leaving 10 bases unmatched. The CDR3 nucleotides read TGTGCCAGCAGCTCCTGGGCTAGCGGGAGCTATGAGCAGTACTTC. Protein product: CASSSWASGSYEQYF.

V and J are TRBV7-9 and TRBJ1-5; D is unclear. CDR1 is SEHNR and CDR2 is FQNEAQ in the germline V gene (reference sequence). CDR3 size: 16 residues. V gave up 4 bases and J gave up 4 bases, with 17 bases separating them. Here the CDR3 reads CASSSTSARVNQPQHF. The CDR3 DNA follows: TGTGCCAGCAGCTCCACCTCAGCGAGGGTAAATCAGCCCCAGCATTTT. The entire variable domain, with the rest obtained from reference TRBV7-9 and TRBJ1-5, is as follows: DTGVSQNPRHKITKRGQNVTFRCDPISEHNRLYWYRQTLGQGPEFLTYFQNEAQLEKSRLLSDRFSAERPKGSFSTLEIQRTEQGDSAMYLCASSSTSARVNQPQHFGDGTRLSIL.

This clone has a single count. The CDR3: CASSLEGAGSDEQYF. In DNA form, the CDR3 reads TGCGCCAGCAGCTTGGAAGGGGCAGGCTCAGACGAGCAGTACTTC. This sequence joins TRBV5-1 and TRBJ2-7, with a tentative D call TRBD1 (5 bases). The CDR3 sequence is 15 residues long. Germline-derived CDR1 and CDR2 are SGHRS and YFSETQ. V gave up 0 bases and J gave up 5 bases, with 15 bases separating them.

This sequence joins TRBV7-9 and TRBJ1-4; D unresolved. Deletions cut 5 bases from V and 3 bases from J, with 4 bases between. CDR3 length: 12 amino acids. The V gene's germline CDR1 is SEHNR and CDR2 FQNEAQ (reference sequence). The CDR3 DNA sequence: TGTGCCAGCAGCCCCTCTAATGAAAAACTGTTTTTT. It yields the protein CASSPSNEKLFF.

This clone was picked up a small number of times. The CDR3 coding sequence is TGTGCCAGCAGTCTACAGGGTTTCACTGAAGCTTTCTTT. Its protein product is CASSLQGFTEAFF. This chain links TRBV27 with TRBJ1-1; TRBD1 might be the D (6 bases). The CDR3 is 13 amino acids. Per germline, CDR1 MNHEY and CDR2 SMNVEV (reference sequence). The V end lost 5 bases, the J end lost 4 bases, and 11 bases lay between the germline ends.

The CDR3 DNA is TGTGCCAGCAGCAAACAGGGACAGGGCGGCGAGCAGTACTTC. Translating it yields CASSKQGQGGEQYF. The chain is built from TRBV11-2 and TRBJ2-7, with TRBD1 identical over 9 bases. V lost 5 bases and J lost 6; bases outside the gene matches: 8. Germline-derived CDR1 and CDR2 are SGHAT and FQNNGV. The CDR3 runs 14 residues.

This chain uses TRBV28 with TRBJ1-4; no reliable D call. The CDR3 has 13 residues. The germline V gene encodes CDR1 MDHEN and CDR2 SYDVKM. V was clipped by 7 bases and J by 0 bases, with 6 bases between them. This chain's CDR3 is CASKSATNEKLFF. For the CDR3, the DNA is TGTGCCAGCAAAAGCGCAACTAATGAAAAACTGTTTTTT.

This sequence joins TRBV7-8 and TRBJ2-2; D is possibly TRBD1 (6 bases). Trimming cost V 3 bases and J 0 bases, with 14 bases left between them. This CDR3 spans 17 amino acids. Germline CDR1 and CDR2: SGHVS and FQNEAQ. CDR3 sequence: CASSLITGTANTGELFF. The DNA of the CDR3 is TGTGCCAGCAGCTTGATCACAGGGACCGCGAACACCGGGGAGCTGTTTTTT. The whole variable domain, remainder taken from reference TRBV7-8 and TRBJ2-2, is GAGVSQSPRYKVAKRGQDVALRCDPISGHVSLFWYQQALGQGPEFLTYFQNEAQLDKSGLPSDRFFAERPEGSVSTLKIQRTQQEDSAVYLCASSLITGTANTGELFFGEGSRLTVL.

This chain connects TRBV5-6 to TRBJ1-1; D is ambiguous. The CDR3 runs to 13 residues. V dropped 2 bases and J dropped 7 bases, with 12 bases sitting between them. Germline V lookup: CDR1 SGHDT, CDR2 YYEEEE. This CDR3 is CASSFRSHGEAFF. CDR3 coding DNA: TGTGCCAGCAGCTTCCGGTCCCACGGTGAAGCTTTCTTT.

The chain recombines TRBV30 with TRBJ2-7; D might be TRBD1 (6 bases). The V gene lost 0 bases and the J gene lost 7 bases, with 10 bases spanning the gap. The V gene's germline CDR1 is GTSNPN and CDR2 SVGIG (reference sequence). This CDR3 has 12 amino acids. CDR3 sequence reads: CAWSVQGREQYF. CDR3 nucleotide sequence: TGTGCCTGGAGTGTACAGGGAAGAGAGCAGTACTTC.

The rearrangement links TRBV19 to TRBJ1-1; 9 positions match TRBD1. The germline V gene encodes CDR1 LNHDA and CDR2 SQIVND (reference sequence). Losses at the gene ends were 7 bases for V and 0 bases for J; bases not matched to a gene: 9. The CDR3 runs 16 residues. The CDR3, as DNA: TGTGCCAGTAACACACCACAGGGGGCCTTGAACACTGAAGCTTTCTTT. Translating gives CASNTPQGALNTEAFF.

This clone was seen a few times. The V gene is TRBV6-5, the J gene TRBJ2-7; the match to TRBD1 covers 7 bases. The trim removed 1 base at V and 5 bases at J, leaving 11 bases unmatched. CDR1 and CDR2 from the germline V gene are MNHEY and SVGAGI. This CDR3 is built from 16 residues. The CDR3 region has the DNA TGTGCCAGCAGTTACTTTCACCCGGCAGGGGGTCACGAGCAGTACTTC. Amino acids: CASSYFHPAGGHEQYF.

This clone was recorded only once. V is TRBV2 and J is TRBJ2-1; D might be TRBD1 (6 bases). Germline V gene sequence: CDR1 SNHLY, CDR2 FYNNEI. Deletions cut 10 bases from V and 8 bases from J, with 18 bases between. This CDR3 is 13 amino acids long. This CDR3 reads CANDEGDYDEQFF. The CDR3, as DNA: TGTGCCAATGACGAGGGGGATTACGATGAGCAGTTCTTC.

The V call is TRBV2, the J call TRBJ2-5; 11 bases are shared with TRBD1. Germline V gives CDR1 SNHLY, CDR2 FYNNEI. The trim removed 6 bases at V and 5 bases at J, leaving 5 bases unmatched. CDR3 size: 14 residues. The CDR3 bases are TGTGCCAGCAGGATGGGGACAGGGGGGGAGACCCAGTACTTC. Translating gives CASRMGTGGETQYF.

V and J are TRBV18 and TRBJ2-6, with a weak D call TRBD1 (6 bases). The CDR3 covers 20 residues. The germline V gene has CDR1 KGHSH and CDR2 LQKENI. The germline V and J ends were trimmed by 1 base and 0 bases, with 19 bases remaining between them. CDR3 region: CASSPRENRDTSSGANVLTF. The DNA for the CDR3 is TGTGCCAGCTCACCACGAGAAAACAGGGATACCAGCTCTGGGGCCAACGTCCTGACTTTC.

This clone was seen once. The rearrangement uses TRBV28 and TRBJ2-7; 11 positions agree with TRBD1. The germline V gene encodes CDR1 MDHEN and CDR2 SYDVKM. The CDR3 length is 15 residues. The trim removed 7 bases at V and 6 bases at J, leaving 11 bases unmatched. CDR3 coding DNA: TGTGCCAGCATAAACACCGGGACAGGGGGAGTCGAGCAGTACTTC. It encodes CASINTGTGGVEQYF. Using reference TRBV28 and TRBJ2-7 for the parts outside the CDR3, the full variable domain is DVKVTQSSRYLVKRTGEKVFLECVQDMDHENMFWYRQDPGLGLRLIYFSYDVKMKEKGDIPEGYSVSREKKERFSLILESASTNQTSMYLCASINTGTGGVEQYFGPGTRLTVT.

The DNA of the CDR3 is TGTGCCAGCAGCTGGACAGGACTTGGGGGGCAGTACTTC. Residues: CASSWTGLGGQYF. The chain carries TRBV5-4 and TRBJ2-7, with 7 bases that match TRBD1. With V trimmed by 3 bases and J by 9 bases, 9 bases remained unmatched. Germline V gene lookup returns CDR1 SGHNT and CDR2 YYREEE (reference sequence). This CDR3 spans 13 amino acids.

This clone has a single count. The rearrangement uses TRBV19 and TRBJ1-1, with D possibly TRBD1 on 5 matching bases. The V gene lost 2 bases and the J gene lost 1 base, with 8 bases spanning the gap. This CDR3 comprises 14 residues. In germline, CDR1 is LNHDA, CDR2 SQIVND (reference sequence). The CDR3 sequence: CASSIRGRNTEAFF. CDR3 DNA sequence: TGTGCCAGTAGTATACGGGGGAGGAACACTGAAGCTTTCTTT. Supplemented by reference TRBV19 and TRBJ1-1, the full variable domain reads DGGITQSPKYLFRKEGQNVTLSCEQNLNHDAMYWYRQDPGQGLRLIYYSQIVNDFQKGDIAEGYSVSREKKESFPLTVTSAQKNPTAFYLCASSIRGRNTEAFFGQGTRLTVV.

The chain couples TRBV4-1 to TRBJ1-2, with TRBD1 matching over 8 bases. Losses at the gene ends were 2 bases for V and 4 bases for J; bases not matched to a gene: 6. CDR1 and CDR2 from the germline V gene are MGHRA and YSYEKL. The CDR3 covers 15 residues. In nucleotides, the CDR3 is TGCGCCAGCAGCCAACCAGGACAGGGCGGCTATGGCTACACCTTC. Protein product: CASSQPGQGGYGYTF.

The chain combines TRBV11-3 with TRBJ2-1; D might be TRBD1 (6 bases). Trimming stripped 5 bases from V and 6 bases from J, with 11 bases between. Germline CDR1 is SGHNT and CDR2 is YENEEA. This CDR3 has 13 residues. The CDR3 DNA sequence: TGTGCCAGCAGCGACAGGACAGTCAATGAGCAGTTCTTC. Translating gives CASSDRTVNEQFF.